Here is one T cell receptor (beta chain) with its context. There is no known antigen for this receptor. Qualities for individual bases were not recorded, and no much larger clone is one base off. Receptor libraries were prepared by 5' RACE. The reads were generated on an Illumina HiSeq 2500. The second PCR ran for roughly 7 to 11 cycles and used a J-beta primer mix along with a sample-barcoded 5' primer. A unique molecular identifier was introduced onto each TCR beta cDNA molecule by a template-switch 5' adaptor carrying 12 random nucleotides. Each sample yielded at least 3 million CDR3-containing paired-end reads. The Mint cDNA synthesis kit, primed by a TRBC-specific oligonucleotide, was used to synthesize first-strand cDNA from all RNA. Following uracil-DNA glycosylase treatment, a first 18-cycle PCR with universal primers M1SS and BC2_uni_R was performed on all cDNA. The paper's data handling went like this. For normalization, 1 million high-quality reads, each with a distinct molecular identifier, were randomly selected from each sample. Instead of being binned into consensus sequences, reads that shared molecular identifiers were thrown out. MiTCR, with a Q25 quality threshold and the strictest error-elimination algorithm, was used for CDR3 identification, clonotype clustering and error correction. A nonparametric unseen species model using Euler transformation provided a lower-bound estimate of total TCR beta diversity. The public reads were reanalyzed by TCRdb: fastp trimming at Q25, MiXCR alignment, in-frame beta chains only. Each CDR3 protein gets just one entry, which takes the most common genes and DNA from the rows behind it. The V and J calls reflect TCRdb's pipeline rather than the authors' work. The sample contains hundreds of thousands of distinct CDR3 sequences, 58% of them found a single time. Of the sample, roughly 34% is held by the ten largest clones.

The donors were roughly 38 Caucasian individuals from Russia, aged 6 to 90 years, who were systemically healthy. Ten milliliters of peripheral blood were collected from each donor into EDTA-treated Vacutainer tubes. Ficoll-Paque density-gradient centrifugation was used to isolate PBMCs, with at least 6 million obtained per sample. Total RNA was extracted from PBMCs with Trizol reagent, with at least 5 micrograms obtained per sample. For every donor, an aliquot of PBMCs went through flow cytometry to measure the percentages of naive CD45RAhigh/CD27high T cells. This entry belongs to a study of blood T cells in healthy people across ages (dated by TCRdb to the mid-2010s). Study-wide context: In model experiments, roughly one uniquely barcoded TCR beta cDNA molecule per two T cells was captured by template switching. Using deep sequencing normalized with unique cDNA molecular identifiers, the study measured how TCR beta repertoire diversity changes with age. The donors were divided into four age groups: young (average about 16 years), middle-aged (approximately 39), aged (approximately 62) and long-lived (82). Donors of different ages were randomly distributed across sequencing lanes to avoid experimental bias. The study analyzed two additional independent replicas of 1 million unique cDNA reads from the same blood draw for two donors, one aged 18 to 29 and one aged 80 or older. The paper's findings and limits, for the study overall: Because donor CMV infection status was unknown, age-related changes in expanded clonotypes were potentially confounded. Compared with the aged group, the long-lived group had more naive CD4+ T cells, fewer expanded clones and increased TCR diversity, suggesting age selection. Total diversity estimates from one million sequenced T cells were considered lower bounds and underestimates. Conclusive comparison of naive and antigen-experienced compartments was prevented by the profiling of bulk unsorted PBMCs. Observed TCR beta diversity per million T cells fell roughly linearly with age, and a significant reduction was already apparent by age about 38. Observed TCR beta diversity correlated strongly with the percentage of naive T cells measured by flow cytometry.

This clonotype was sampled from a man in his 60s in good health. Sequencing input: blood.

The CDR3: CSASELLAPYNEQFF. In nucleotide form, the sequence is TGCAGTGCTAGTGAGTTGCTGGCTCCCTACAATGAGCAGTTCTTC. Recombination connected TRBV20-1 to TRBJ2-1, with no D gene named confidently. Taken from the germline V gene (reference sequence), the CDR1 and CDR2 loops are DFQATT and SNEGSKA. V loses 3 bases, J loses 2 bases, and the germline ends lie 14 bases apart. From its cysteine to its phenylalanine, the CDR3 spans 15 amino acids. The DNA shown is the 45-base CDR3, in frame from base 1.